This T cell receptor (beta chain) was documented in a study of blood T cell repertoires in COVID-19. Across the whole study: Sites in the United States, Italy and Spain provided acute and convalescent COVID-19 samples. T cells, B-cell-depleted T cells, or PBMCs provided the cDNA or gDNA that served as material.

Germline lookup yields CDR1 SGHTS and CDR2 YDEGEE. This CDR3 contains 13 residues. Trimming pared 4 bases from V and 5 bases from J, leaving 12 bases between. Per the study methods: From reference gene primer amplification, estimates of nucleated cell counts were derived. Sequenced by immunoSEQ multiplex PCR; TCRdb stores in-frame clones only, minus some. D and trimming were read from the DNA, whereas the V and J calls and clone size are those reported in that table. Of about 240,000 clones in the sample, approximately 86% were seen once. Sample: peripheral blood. This TCR derives from an older woman with active or convalescent COVID-19. J is TRBJ1-2 and V is TRBV5-8; the D gene is possibly TRBD1 (6 bases). The CDR3 loop reads CASSPTGLYGYTF. CDR3 in DNA: TGTGCCAGCAGCCCGACAGGTCTATATGGCTACACCTTC.